What follows is one T cell receptor (beta chain) and its context. Assay: immunoSEQ multiplex PCR; the TCRdb copy retains only in-frame clones and omits some. The sample contains tens of thousands of clones, approximately 90% of which appear only once. The CDR3 is 15 amino acids. Germline CDR1 and CDR2: MNHEY and SVGAGI. V gave up 4 bases and J gave up 7 bases, with 19 bases separating them. This sample was taken from a study of OX40 agonist ivuxolimab in advanced cancers. Drawing of blood for sampling happened at baseline, at cycle 4 day 1, and at cycle 7 day 1. This specimen was CD4+ or CD8+ T cells sorted from blood, taken in a trial of the OX40 agonist ivuxolimab. The clonotype originates from an adult with an advanced solid tumor such as melanoma, head and neck, liver or kidney cancer. The rearrangement joins TRBV6-5 to TRBJ1-2; D call uncertain. The CDR3 DNA follows: TGTGCCAGCAGTTGGACCGGGAACGCGGGCAGTGGCTACACCTTC. Translating it yields CASSWTGNAGSGYTF.